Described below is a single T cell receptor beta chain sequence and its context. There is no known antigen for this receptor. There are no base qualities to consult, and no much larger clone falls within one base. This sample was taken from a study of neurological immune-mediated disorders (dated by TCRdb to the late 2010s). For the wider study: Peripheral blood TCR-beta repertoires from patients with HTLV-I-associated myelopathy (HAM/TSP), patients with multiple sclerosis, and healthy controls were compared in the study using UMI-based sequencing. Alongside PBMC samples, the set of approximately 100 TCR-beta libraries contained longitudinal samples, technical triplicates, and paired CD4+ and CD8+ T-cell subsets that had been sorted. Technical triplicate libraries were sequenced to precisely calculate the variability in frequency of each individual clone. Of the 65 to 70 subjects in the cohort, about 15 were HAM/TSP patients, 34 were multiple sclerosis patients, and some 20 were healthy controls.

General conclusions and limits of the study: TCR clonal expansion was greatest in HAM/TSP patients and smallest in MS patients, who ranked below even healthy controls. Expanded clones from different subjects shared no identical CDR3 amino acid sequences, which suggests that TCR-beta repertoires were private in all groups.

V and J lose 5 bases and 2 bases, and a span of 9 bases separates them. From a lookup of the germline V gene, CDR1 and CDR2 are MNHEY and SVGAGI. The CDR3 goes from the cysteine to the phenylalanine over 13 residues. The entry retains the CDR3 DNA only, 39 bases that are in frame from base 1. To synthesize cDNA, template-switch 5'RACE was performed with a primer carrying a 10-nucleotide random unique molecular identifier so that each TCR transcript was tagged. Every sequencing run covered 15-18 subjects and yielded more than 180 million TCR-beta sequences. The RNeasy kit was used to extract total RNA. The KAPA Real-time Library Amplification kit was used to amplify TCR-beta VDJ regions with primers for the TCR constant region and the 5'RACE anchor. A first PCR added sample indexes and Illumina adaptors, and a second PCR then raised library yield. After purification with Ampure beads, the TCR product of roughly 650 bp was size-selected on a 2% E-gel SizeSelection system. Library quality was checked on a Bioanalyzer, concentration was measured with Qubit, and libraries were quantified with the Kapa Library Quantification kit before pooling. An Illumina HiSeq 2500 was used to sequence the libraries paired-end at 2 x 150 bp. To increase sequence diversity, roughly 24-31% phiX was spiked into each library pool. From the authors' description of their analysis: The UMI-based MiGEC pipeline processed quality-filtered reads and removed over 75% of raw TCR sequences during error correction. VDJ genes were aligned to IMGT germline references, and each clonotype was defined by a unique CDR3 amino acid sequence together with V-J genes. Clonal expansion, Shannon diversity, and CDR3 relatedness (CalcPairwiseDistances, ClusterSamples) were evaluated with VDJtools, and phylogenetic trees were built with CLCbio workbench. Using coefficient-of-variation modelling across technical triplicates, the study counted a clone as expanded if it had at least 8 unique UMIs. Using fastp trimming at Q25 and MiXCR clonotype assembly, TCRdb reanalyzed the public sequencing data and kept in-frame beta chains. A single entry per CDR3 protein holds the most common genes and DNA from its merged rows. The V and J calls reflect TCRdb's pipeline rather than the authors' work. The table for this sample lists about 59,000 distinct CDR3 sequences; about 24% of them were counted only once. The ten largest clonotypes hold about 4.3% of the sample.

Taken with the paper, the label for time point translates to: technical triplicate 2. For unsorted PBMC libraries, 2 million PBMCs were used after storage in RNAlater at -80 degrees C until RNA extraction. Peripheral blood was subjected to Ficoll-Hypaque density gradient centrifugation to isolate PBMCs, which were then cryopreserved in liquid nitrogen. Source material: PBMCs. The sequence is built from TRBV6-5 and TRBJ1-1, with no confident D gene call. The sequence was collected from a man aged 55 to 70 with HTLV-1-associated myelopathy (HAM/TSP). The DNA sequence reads TGTGCCAGCAGTCGCTCAGATAACACTGAAGCTTTCTTT. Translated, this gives CASSRSDNTEAFF.